These 32 T cell receptor beta chains were sequenced from one sample in a study of shared clonotypes between healthy human individuals. Here immunoSEQ multiplex PCR was the method, and the copy in TCRdb shows in-frame clones only, minus some. The sample holds hundreds of thousands of clones, more than 75% seen once. Sequenced: PBMCs. Source of these receptors: a woman aged 40 to 50 in good health. Some clones in this sample may be carry-over from other donors' samples.

The chain is built from TRBV7-2 and TRBJ2-5; 7 bases align to TRBD2. CDR3 length: 15 residues. With V trimmed by 5 bases and J by 2 bases, 8 bases remained unmatched. CDR1 SGHTA and CDR2 FQGNSA come from the germline V gene. The CDR3 loop reads CASSESAGPQETQYF. Here the CDR3 DNA reads TGTGCCAGCAGCGAATCAGCGGGACCACAAGAGACCCAGTACTTC.

This clone was observed once. The chain joins TRBV11-2 to TRBJ2-2; D gene uncertain. CDR1 and CDR2 from the germline V gene are SGHAT and FQNNGV. The CDR3 is made up of 12 amino acids. V dropped 4 bases and J dropped 3 bases, with 3 bases sitting between them. CDR3 coding DNA: TGTGCCAGCAGCTACGACACCGGGGAGCTGTTTTTT. Protein sequence: CASSYDTGELFF.

In this sample, this clone turned up a few times. The chain has TRBV29-1 and TRBJ1-1; tentatively, D is TRBD1 (6 bases). The CDR3 has 13 residues. V was cut by 6 bases and J by 7 bases, with 18 bases left in between. Germline V lookup: CDR1 SQVTM, CDR2 ANQGSEA. The CDR3 loop is CSVRLGGALEAFF. In DNA, the CDR3 is TGCAGCGTAAGACTCGGGGGCGCGCTTGAAGCTTTCTTT.

The rearrangement links TRBV7-2 to TRBJ1-1; tentative D call: TRBD1 (5 bases). Germline CDR1 is SGHTA and CDR2 is FQGNSA. This CDR3 spans 13 amino acids. V was pared by 3 bases and J by 0 bases, with 5 bases between. CDR3 sequence (DNA): TGTGCCAGCAGCTTGACAGTGAACACTGAAGCTTTCTTT. Translated: CASSLTVNTEAFF.

The chain combines TRBV28 with TRBJ2-7; D is undetermined. The CDR3 runs to 16 residues. Per the germline V gene, CDR1 is MDHEN and CDR2 is SYDVKM. The germline V and J ends were trimmed by 5 bases and 5 bases, with 22 bases remaining between them. As DNA, the CDR3 is TGTGCCAGCAGTCCACGGTGGGCAGTGGTTGGAGACGAGCAGTACTTC. It yields the protein CASSPRWAVVGDEQYF.

A remark on this clone: A much bigger clone sits one base away, suggesting this may be a read error. This sequence joins TRBV4-2 and TRBJ2-5; D is uncertain. Germline V gene data show CDR1 as LGHNA and CDR2 as YNFKEQ. The length of the CDR3 is 15 residues. The CDR3 region is CASSQGPLKQETRYF. Here the CDR3 DNA reads TGTGCCAGCAGCCAAGGACCGCTAAAACAAGAGACCCGGTACTTC.

V and J are TRBV29-1 and TRBJ2-7, with D possibly being TRBD2 (6 bases). The CDR3 covers 14 residues. V lost 4 bases, J lost 2 bases, and 15 bases lay in between. Germline V gene lookup returns CDR1 SQVTM and CDR2 ANQGSEA. The CDR3 region has the DNA TGCAGCGTTGGGGACGGAGGGGTAACCTACGAGCAGTACTTC. Protein sequence: CSVGDGGVTYEQYF.

This clone was observed a few times. The rearrangement links TRBV7-9 to TRBJ2-2; weak D call: TRBD1 (6 bases). Germline assignment: CDR1 SEHNR and CDR2 FQNEAQ (reference sequence). Deletions cut 5 bases from V and 5 bases from J, with 12 bases between. The CDR3 runs 14 residues. The CDR3 DNA is TGTGCCAGCAGCAAGTGGACAGAAACCGGGGAGCTGTTTTTT. This codes for CASSKWTETGELFF.

The chain links TRBV9 to TRBJ1-1; D gene unclear. The CDR3 has 14 residues. The germline V gene encodes CDR1 SGDLS and CDR2 YYNGEE. Trimming took off 0 bases at V and 0 bases at J, with 6 bases between the two ends. CDR3 sequence (DNA): TGTGCCAGCAGCGTAGCTCCTATGAACACTGAAGCTTTCTTT. Translating gives CASSVAPMNTEAFF. The full variable domain, its missing parts supplied by reference TRBV9 and TRBJ1-1, is DSGVTQTPKHLITATGQRVTLRCSPRSGDLSVYWYQQSLDQGLQFLIQYYNGEERAKGNILERFSAQQFPDLHSELNLSSLELGDSALYFCASSVAPMNTEAFFGQGTRLTVV.

V is TRBV5-4 and J is TRBJ2-7; D gene unclear. CDR1 SGHNT and CDR2 YYREEE come from the germline V gene (reference sequence). V was shortened by 0 bases and J by 3 bases, with 4 bases between the two germline ends. CDR3 length: 12 residues. CDR3 bases: TGTGCCAGCAGCTTGGACCACTACGAGCAGTACTTC. Its translation is CASSLDHYEQYF.

The chain recombines TRBV6-1 with TRBJ1-2; TRBD1 matches 8 bases. This CDR3 comprises 13 residues. Germline CDR1 reads MNHNS; CDR2 reads SASEGT. J lost 5 bases, V lost 6 bases, and 5 bases had no gene match. The CDR3 spells CASSADRGYGYTF. DNA of the CDR3: TGTGCCAGCAGCGCCGACAGGGGTTATGGCTACACCTTC.

The chain employs TRBV2 and TRBJ2-5, with 11 bases aligning to TRBD2. Trimming cost V 4 bases and J 2 bases; bases outside gene matches: 6. Germline V CDR1 and CDR2: SNHLY, FYNNEI. This CDR3 is 16 amino acids long. The chain's CDR3 is CASSGPPSGRQETQYF. The CDR3 nucleotides read TGTGCCAGCAGTGGCCCCCCTAGCGGGAGGCAAGAGACCCAGTACTTC.

V and J are TRBV5-1 and TRBJ2-3, with a possible D match to TRBD1 (6 bases). This CDR3 contains 16 residues. CDR1 and CDR2 from the germline V gene are SGHRS and YFSETQ. Trimming removed 4 bases at V and 5 bases at J, with 20 bases between. This chain's CDR3 is CASSENPGAVGDTQYF. The CDR3, as DNA: TGCGCCAGCAGCGAAAACCCAGGGGCGGTAGGAGATACGCAGTATTTT. Full variable domain (remainder filled in from reference TRBV5-1 and TRBJ2-3): KAGVTQTPRYLIKTRGQQVTLSCSPISGHRSVSWYQQTPGQGLQFLFEYFSETQRNKGNFPGRFSGRQFSNSRSEMNVSTLELGDSALYLCASSENPGAVGDTQYFGPGTRLTVL.

J is TRBJ2-2 and V is TRBV6-5, with D possibly being TRBD2 (6 bases). The CDR3 spans 14 residues. The V end was cut by 6 bases, the J end by 4 bases, with 12 bases between. Germline values: CDR1 MNHEY, CDR2 SVGAGI. The CDR3 region is CASRRDSLTGELFF. The DNA for the CDR3 is TGTGCCAGCAGAAGGGACTCCCTCACCGGGGAGCTGTTTTTT.

This sequence joins TRBV5-1 and TRBJ1-4; D is unclear. CDR1 is SGHRS and CDR2 is YFSETQ in the germline V gene. V dropped 3 bases and J dropped 3 bases, with 6 bases sitting between them. The CDR3 runs to 13 residues. The CDR3 region has the DNA TGCGCCAGCAGCTCGGAGTCTAATGAAAAACTGTTTTTT. Its translation is CASSSESNEKLFF.

This clone has just a few counts. The chain joins TRBV6-5 to TRBJ2-7; 8 bases match TRBD1. V was pared by 6 bases and J by 3 bases, with 7 bases of the junction left unmatched. Germline V gene sequence: CDR1 MNHEY, CDR2 SVGAGI. The CDR3 is 14 residues long. CDR3 coding DNA: TGTGCCAGCAGGCCGACAGGGGTGATCTACGAGCAGTACTTC. As protein: CASRPTGVIYEQYF.

This clone has a handful of counts. This chain links TRBV28 with TRBJ1-2; 10 bases align to TRBD1. V was clipped by 6 bases and J by 8 bases; unmatched bases: 9. In germline, CDR1 is MDHEN, CDR2 SYDVKM. CDR3 length equals 14 residues. The CDR3 DNA sequence: TGTGCCAGCAGACGGACAGGGGGGGTGAGAGGCTACACCTTC. This encodes CASRRTGGVRGYTF.

The rearrangement joins TRBV28 to TRBJ2-7, with a weak D call TRBD2 (6 bases). Germline lookup yields CDR1 MDHEN and CDR2 SYDVKM. The CDR3 is made up of 16 amino acids. V gave up 5 bases and J gave up 7 bases, with 24 bases separating them. The CDR3: CASSPRQWASEREQYF. CDR3 sequence (DNA): TGTGCCAGCAGTCCTCGTCAATGGGCTAGCGAGAGGGAGCAGTACTTC.

This clone was seen only once. The chain joins TRBV7-9 to TRBJ1-2, with unresolved D. The ends were cut back, 0 bases at V and 4 bases at J, with 6 bases in the middle. Germline lookup yields CDR1 SEHNR and CDR2 FQNEAQ (reference sequence). CDR3 length: 13 residues. The CDR3 protein is CASSLAAVYGYTF. The CDR3 nucleotides are TGTGCCAGCAGCTTAGCCGCGGTCTATGGCTACACCTTC. Full variable domain (outside the CDR3, taken from reference TRBV7-9 and TRBJ1-2): DTGVSQNPRHKITKRGQNVTFRCDPISEHNRLYWYRQTLGQGPEFLTYFQNEAQLEKSRLLSDRFSAERPKGSFSTLEIQRTEQGDSAMYLCASSLAAVYGYTFGSGTRLTVV.

V and J are TRBV27 and TRBJ2-3, with 8 bases matching TRBD1. With V trimmed by 7 bases and J by 4 bases, 7 bases remained unmatched. Germline CDR1 is MNHEY and CDR2 is SMNVEV (reference sequence). The CDR3 has 14 amino acids. In DNA, the CDR3 is TGTGCCAGCACCAAGGACAGGGTTGCAGATACGCAGTATTTT. Its translation: CASTKDRVADTQYF.

V and J are TRBV30 and TRBJ1-2, with 7 bases fitting TRBD1. The germline CDR1 and CDR2 sequences are GTSNPN and SVGIG (reference sequence). J lost 0 bases, V lost 3 bases, and 4 bases had no gene match. This CDR3 region has 14 residues. The CDR3 nucleotides read TGTGCCTGGAGGGCGACAGGGTCTAACTATGGCTACACCTTC. This translates into CAWRATGSNYGYTF.

The sample holds one count of this clone. The V call is TRBV15, the J call TRBJ2-7, with D perhaps TRBD2 (6 bases). Trimming cost V 0 bases and J 5 bases, with 14 bases left between them. The CDR3 covers 15 residues. Looked up from germline, CDR1 is LNHNV and CDR2 is YYDKDF (reference sequence). CDR3: CATSRDRREFNEQYF. CDR3 DNA sequence: TGTGCCACCAGCAGAGATAGGAGGGAGTTCAACGAGCAGTACTTC.

This clone has a handful of counts. The chain uses TRBV28 and TRBJ2-1; D is perhaps TRBD1 or TRBD2 (5 bases each). Germline CDR1 reads MDHEN; CDR2 reads SYDVKM. Trimming took 3 bases from V and 4 from J, leaving 16 bases between them. The CDR3 consists of 16 residues. Here the CDR3 reads CASSFFGTILYNEQFF. CDR3 in DNA: TGTGCCAGCAGTTTCTTCGGGACCATCCTTTACAATGAGCAGTTCTTC.

The sample holds one count of this clone. The gene calls are TRBV5-4 and TRBJ2-1, with D unclear. V was trimmed by 0 bases and J by 9 bases, leaving 13 bases between them. The CDR3 has 14 amino acids. Germline-derived CDR1 and CDR2 are SGHNT and YYREEE (reference sequence). The CDR3 sequence: CASSLDSGYSEQFF. For the CDR3, the DNA is TGTGCCAGCAGCTTGGATAGTGGGTATAGTGAGCAGTTCTTC.

The chain joins TRBV14 to TRBJ2-1; 8 nucleotides line up with TRBD2. This CDR3 is built from 15 residues. The germline V gene encodes CDR1 SGHDN and CDR2 FVKESK. Trimming took 4 bases from V and 6 from J; bases not matched to a gene: 8. CDR3 sequence reads: CASSPGLAPLNEQFF. The CDR3 nucleotides are TGTGCCAGCAGCCCCGGACTAGCCCCCCTCAATGAGCAGTTCTTC. The variable domain in full, completed from reference TRBV14 and TRBJ2-1, reads EAGVTQFPSHSVIEKGQTVTLRCDPISGHDNLYWYRRVMGKEIKFLLHFVKESKQDESGMPNNRFLAERTGGTYSTLKVQPAELEDSGVYFCASSPGLAPLNEQFFGPGTRLTVL.

CDR3 residues: CASSPSPNYGYTF. The CDR3 DNA is TGTGCCAGCAGTCCTAGCCCCAACTATGGCTACACCTTC. The J gene is TRBJ1-2, the V gene TRBV27; D ambiguous. The V end was cut by 5 bases, the J end by 2 bases, with 9 bases between. The CDR3 runs to 13 residues. Germline V gene data show CDR1 as MNHEY and CDR2 as SMNVEV (reference sequence).

The chain uses TRBV28 and TRBJ2-6, with 9 bases identical to TRBD1. This CDR3 comprises 15 residues. The trim removed 3 bases at V and 4 bases at J, leaving 1 base unmatched. CDR1 is MDHEN and CDR2 is SYDVKM in the germline V gene. The CDR3 loop is CASSLGTGGANVLTF. The CDR3 nucleotides read TGTGCCAGCAGTTTGGGGACAGGGGGGGCCAACGTCCTGACTTTC.

The gene calls are TRBV19 and TRBJ1-1; D call uncertain. Trimming removed 3 bases from V and 1 base from J, with 6 bases in between. CDR1 is LNHDA, CDR2 SQIVND, per germline (reference sequence). The CDR3 is made up of 13 amino acids. In nucleotides, the CDR3 is TGTGCCAGTAGTATTACCAAGAACACTGAAGCTTTCTTT. This gives the protein CASSITKNTEAFF.

This clone was found once. The chain couples TRBV27 to TRBJ1-5, with D maybe TRBD1 (6 bases). Germline CDR1 MNHEY, CDR2 SMNVEV (reference sequence). The V end was cut by 6 bases, the J end by 4 bases, with 16 bases between. The CDR3 sequence is 15 residues long. The CDR3 DNA reads TGTGCCAGCAGACTCCAGGGAGGGGGAAATCAGCCCCAGCATTTT. This translates into CASRLQGGGNQPQHF.

A single count supports this clone. The V and J genes are TRBV11-1 and TRBJ2-7; D unclear. The CDR3 is made up of 13 amino acids. V was cut by 0 bases and J by 11 bases, with 14 bases left in between. Germline V gene data show CDR1 as SGHAT and CDR2 as FQDESV (reference sequence). As DNA, the CDR3 is TGTGCCAGCAGCTTAGCTTCCACAGCTAAGGAGTACTTC. Protein product: CASSLASTAKEYF. The full variable domain, completed using reference TRBV11-1 and TRBJ2-7, is EAEVAQSPRYKITEKSQAVAFWCDPISGHATLYWYRQILGQGPELLVQFQDESVVDDSQLPKDRFSAERLKGVDSTLKIQPAELGDSAMYLCASSLASTAKEYFGPGTRLTVT.

V and J are TRBV27 and TRBJ1-5; no definite D call. The CDR3 totals 15 residues. CDR1 is MNHEY, CDR2 SMNVEV, per germline (reference sequence). The V and J ends lost 5 bases and 1 base respectively, with 12 bases between them. The CDR3 sequence: CASSIHDGSNQPQHF. CDR3 DNA: TGTGCCAGCAGTATTCACGACGGGAGCAATCAGCCCCAGCATTTT.

This chain joins TRBV28 and TRBJ2-1, with D tentatively TRBD2 (5 bases). The germline V gene has CDR1 MDHEN and CDR2 SYDVKM. The CDR3 contains 15 residues. V lost 7 bases and J 5 bases, leaving 18 bases between the germline ends. DNA for the CDR3: TGTGCCAGCATTGAGAGACTACACTTGGACAATGAGCAGTTCTTC. Encoded protein: CASIERLHLDNEQFF.